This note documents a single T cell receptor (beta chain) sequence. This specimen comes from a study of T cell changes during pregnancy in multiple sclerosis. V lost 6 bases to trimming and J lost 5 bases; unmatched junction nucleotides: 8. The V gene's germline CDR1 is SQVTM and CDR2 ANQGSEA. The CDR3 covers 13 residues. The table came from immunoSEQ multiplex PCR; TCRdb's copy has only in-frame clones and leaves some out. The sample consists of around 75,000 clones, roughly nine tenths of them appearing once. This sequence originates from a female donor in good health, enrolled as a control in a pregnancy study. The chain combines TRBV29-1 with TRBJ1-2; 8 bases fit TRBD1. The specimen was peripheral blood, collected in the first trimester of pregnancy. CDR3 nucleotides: TGCAGCGTAACGGACAGGGTAGGGTATGGCTACACCTTC. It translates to CSVTDRVGYGYTF.